This note documents a single TCR beta chain sequence. Methods used by the authors: Reference gene primer amplification gave estimated nucleated cell counts. The table came from immunoSEQ multiplex PCR; TCRdb's copy has only in-frame clones and leaves some out. D and trimming come from the DNA, and the V and J calls and clone size come from that table. The sample contains about 300,000 clones, roughly nine tenths of which appear only once. The data were obtained in a study of blood T cell repertoires in COVID-19. Study details: Researchers got acute and convalescent COVID-19 samples from the United States, Italy and Spain. PBMCs, B-cell-depleted T cells, or T cells were the source of the cDNA or gDNA that made up the material.

Cohort assignment relied on participant-reported clinical history. Trimming left V 4 bases short and J 0 bases short, with 15 bases between. This CDR3 is built from 16 residues. Germline loops: CDR1 SGDLS, CDR2 YYNGEE. The receptor's source is a woman between 45 and 65 years old who had been exposed to COVID-19. The sample comprised PBMCs or T cells enriched from blood (not recorded which). J is TRBJ2-3 and V is TRBV9, with a weak D call TRBD2 (5 bases). CDR3: CASSPRLSTSTDTQYF. CDR3 bases: TGTGCCAGCAGCCCGAGACTAAGCACTAGCACAGATACGCAGTATTTT.